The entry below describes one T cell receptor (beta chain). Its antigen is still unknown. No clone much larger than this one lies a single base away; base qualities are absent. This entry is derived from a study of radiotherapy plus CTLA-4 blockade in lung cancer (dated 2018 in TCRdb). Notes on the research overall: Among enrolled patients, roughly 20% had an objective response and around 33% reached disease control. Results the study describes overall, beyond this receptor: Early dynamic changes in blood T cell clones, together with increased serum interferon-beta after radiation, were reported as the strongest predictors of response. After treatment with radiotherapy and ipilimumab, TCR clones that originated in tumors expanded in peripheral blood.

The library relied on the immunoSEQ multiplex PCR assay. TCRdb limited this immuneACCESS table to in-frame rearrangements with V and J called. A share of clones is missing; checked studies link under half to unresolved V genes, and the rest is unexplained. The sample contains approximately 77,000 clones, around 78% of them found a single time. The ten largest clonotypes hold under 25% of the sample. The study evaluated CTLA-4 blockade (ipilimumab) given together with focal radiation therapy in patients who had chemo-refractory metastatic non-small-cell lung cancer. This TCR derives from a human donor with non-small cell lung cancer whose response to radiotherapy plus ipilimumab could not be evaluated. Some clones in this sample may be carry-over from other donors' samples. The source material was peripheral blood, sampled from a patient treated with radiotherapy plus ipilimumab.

The CDR3 has the sequence CATSPMLNYGYTF. The DNA reads as follows: TGTGCCACCAGCCCCATGCTAAACTATGGCTACACCTTC. The chain links TRBV15 with TRBJ1-2, with the D segment identity uncertain. Based on the germline V gene (reference sequence), the CDR1 and CDR2 sequences are LNHNV and YYDKDF. Between the V and J ends, shortened by 5 bases and 2 bases respectively, the junction contains 9 bases. From the cysteine up to the phenylalanine, the CDR3 has a length of 13 residues. Left in the record is the CDR3 DNA by itself, 39 bases read in frame from the first base.